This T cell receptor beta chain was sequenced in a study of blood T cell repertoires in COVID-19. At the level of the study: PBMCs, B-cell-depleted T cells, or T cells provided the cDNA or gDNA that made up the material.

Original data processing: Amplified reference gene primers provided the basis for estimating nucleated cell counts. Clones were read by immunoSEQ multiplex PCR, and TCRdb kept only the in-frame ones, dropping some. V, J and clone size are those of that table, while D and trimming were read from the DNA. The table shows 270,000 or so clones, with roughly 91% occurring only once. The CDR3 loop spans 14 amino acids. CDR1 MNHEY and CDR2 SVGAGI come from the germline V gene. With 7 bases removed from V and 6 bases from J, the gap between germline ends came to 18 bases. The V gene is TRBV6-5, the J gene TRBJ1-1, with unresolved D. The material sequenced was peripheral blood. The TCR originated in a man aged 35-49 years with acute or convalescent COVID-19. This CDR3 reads CASTSMPGGAEAFF. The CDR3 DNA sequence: TGTGCCAGCACTTCAATGCCGGGTGGAGCTGAAGCTTTCTTT.